One and the same sample provided the 27 T cell receptor beta chains below, sequenced in a study of identical twins. Using its own MiXCR run on the 5' RACE reads, TCRdb lists one record per CDR3 protein. Altogether approximately 500,000 distinct CDR3 sequences are present, 15% being singletons, with the ten largest covering roughly 0.4%. A further study also used this sample, focusing on yellow fever vaccine responses in identical twins.

Source material: CD4+ T cells sorted from blood. The receptors come from a woman aged 18-29 years in good health.

This clonotype was counted once. The chain combines TRBV2 with TRBJ2-5; 7 nucleotides agree with TRBD2. V dropped 8 bases and J dropped 6; count of bases not matched to a gene: 6. CDR1 and CDR2 from the germline V gene are SNHLY and FYNNEI. The CDR3 has 12 residues. CDR3 amino acids: CASGGGGQTQYF. The CDR3 coding sequence is TGTGCCAGCGGTGGGGGAGGGCAGACCCAGTACTTC.

This clonotype was observed a few times. The V gene is TRBV5-6, the J gene TRBJ1-1; no firm D call. This CDR3 has 11 amino acids. CDR1 SGHDT and CDR2 YYEEEE come from the germline V gene. V was trimmed by 4 bases and J by 8 bases, leaving 9 bases between them. The CDR3 DNA is TGTGCCAGCAGCGGGCCAGGAGAAGCTTTCTTT. This codes for CASSGPGEAFF. Filled out from reference TRBV5-6 and TRBJ1-1, the complete variable domain reads DAGVTQSPTHLIKTRGQQVTLRCSPKSGHDTVSWYQQALGQGPQFIFQYYEEEERQRGNFPDRFSGHQFPNYSSELNVNALLLGDSALYLCASSGPGEAFFGQGTRLTVV.

Here the CDR3 reads CASSLVSTSTDTQYF. The CDR3 nucleotides are TGCGCCAGCAGCTTGGTGTCAACTAGCACAGATACGCAGTATTTT. V is TRBV5-1 and J is TRBJ2-3; D is unresolved. In germline, CDR1 is SGHRS, CDR2 YFSETQ. Trimming took off 0 bases at V and 0 bases at J, with 8 bases between the two ends. The CDR3 covers 15 residues.

This clonotype appeared a few times. The chain couples TRBV2 to TRBJ2-5; D is ambiguous. The germline V gene encodes CDR1 SNHLY and CDR2 FYNNEI. CDR3 size: 13 residues. Trimming removed 1 base from V and 7 bases from J, with 10 bases in between. As DNA, the CDR3 is TGTGCCAGCAGTGAAGTGGCCTTGGGGACCCAGTACTTC. It yields the protein CASSEVALGTQYF.

This clonotype was detected many times. V gene TRBV12-3 or TRBV12-4 combines with J gene TRBJ1-1, with D unclear. The CDR3 consists of 14 residues. Trimming took off 6 bases at V and 7 bases at J, with 18 bases between the two ends. CDR3 bases: TGTGCCAGCAGCCTAAACACCGCCAGCGGTGAAGCTTTCTTT. Its translation is CASSLNTASGEAFF.

V usage is TRBV5-1 and J usage is TRBJ1-1; D is ambiguous. The CDR3 is made up of 13 amino acids. V gave up 2 bases and J gave up 0 bases, with 5 bases separating them. Germline V lookup: CDR1 SGHRS, CDR2 YFSETQ. CDR3 loop: CASSLMLNTEAFF. The DNA of the CDR3 is TGCGCCAGCAGCTTAATGTTGAACACTGAAGCTTTCTTT.

The V gene is TRBV4-1, the J gene TRBJ2-2; D is uncertain. V lost 1 base and J lost 3, with 3 bases in between. Germline V gene data show CDR1 as MGHRA and CDR2 as YSYEKL. The CDR3 is 13 residues long. The CDR3 reads CASSQVHTGELFF. The CDR3, as DNA: TGCGCCAGCAGCCAAGTGCACACCGGGGAGCTGTTTTTT.

This clonotype was seen more than once but under ten times. The chain employs TRBV7-2 and TRBJ2-7, with 9 positions matching TRBD1. V lost 2 bases, J lost 3 bases, and 8 bases stayed unmatched. The CDR3 sequence is 16 residues long. Looked up from germline, CDR1 is SGHTA and CDR2 is FQGNSA. The CDR3 DNA reads as TGTGCCAGCAGCTTAAATCCGGGACAGGGAAACTACGAGCAGTACTTC. Amino acids: CASSLNPGQGNYEQYF.

This clonotype was picked up a small number of times. This CDR3 is CAINPTRNTEAFF. The CDR3 coding sequence is TGTGCCATCAATCCGACAAGGAACACTGAAGCTTTCTTT. The gene calls are TRBV10-3 and TRBJ1-1; D ambiguous. Trimming removed 7 bases at V and 1 base at J, with 10 bases between. The germline V gene has CDR1 ENHRY and CDR2 SYGVKD. The CDR3 length is 13 residues.

The V call is TRBV12-3 or TRBV12-4, the J call TRBJ1-6, with TRBD1 matching 10 bases. The CDR3 runs to 14 residues. The V and J ends lost 7 bases and 10 bases, in that order; junction bases with no gene match: 7. CDR3 coding DNA: TGTGCCAGCAAGAGGGGACAGGGGAGGTCACCCCTCCACTTT. This encodes CASKRGQGRSPLHF.

A few counts support this clonotype. V usage is TRBV20-1 and J usage is TRBJ2-2, with TRBD1 matching over 7 bases. The ends lost 2 bases at V and 5 bases at J; junction bases unmatched: 11. CDR1 DFQATT and CDR2 SNEGSKA come from the germline V gene (reference sequence). The CDR3 totals 16 residues. The CDR3: CSARRGGQVVTGELFF. CDR3 DNA sequence: TGCAGTGCTAGAAGAGGAGGACAGGTAGTGACCGGGGAGCTGTTTTTT.

This clonotype was seen more than once but under ten times. This chain connects TRBV4-2 to TRBJ2-3; possible D gene TRBD1, 6 bases. Germline lookup yields CDR1 LGHNA and CDR2 YNFKEQ. The length of the CDR3 is 17 residues. Trimming shortened V by 1 base and J by 3 bases, and 17 bases separated the two germline ends. CDR3 protein: CASSQALGGGRTDTQYF. As DNA, the CDR3 is TGTGCCAGCAGCCAAGCCCTAGGTGGGGGCAGAACAGATACGCAGTATTTT.

A few counts support this clonotype. The chain combines TRBV7-9 with TRBJ2-6, with D maybe TRBD2 (6 bases). Germline CDR1 SEHNR, CDR2 FQNEAQ (reference sequence). The CDR3 sequence is 16 residues long. V was shortened by 3 bases and J by 4 bases, with 13 bases between the two germline ends. The CDR3 nucleotides read TGTGCCAGCAGCTTCCAGGGCGGGGTCGGGGCCAACGTCCTGACTTTC. Protein: CASSFQGGVGANVLTF. The full variable domain, in which reference TRBV7-9 and TRBJ2-6 provide the parts outside the CDR3, is DTGVSQNPRHKITKRGQNVTFRCDPISEHNRLYWYRQTLGQGPEFLTYFQNEAQLEKSRLLSDRFSAERPKGSFSTLEIQRTEQGDSAMYLCASSFQGGVGANVLTFGAGSRLTVL.

V usage is TRBV3-1 and J usage is TRBJ2-5; TRBD2 matches 9 bases. Germline assignment: CDR1 LGHDT and CDR2 YNNKEL (reference sequence). This CDR3 is 14 amino acids long. V lost 7 bases, J lost 5 bases, and 8 bases stayed unmatched. The CDR3, as DNA: TGTGCCAGCACCCGAGGCGGGGGGGCTGAGACCCAGTACTTC. This translates into CASTRGGGAETQYF.

This clonotype was found a few times. The chain links TRBV29-1 to TRBJ1-2, with a weak D call TRBD1 (5 bases). This CDR3 contains 14 residues. Looked up from germline, CDR1 is SQVTM and CDR2 is ANQGSEA. V lost 0 bases and J lost 4, with 12 bases in between. This CDR3 reads CSVEELWDLYGYTF. The CDR3 nucleotides are TGCAGCGTTGAAGAGCTTTGGGACCTCTATGGCTACACCTTC. Full variable domain (missing parts from reference TRBV29-1 and TRBJ1-2): SAVISQKPSRDICQRGTSLTIQCQVDSQVTMMFWYRQQPGQSLTLIATANQGSEATYESGFVIDKFPISRPNLTFSTLTVSNMSPEDSSIYLCSVEELWDLYGYTFGSGTRLTVV.

This sequence joins TRBV5-1 and TRBJ2-1; 10 positions match TRBD1. Trimming removed 7 bases from V and 7 bases from J; junction bases left unmatched: 14. Germline assignment: CDR1 SGHRS and CDR2 YFSETQ. The CDR3 is made up of 16 amino acids. The CDR3 protein is CASSTSGTGVWNEQFF. The CDR3 nucleotides read TGCGCCAGCTCCACTTCCGGGACAGGGGTTTGGAATGAGCAGTTCTTC.

V usage is TRBV2 and J usage is TRBJ1-2; D not certain. The germline gives CDR1 SNHLY, CDR2 FYNNEI. The CDR3 is 14 residues long. Trimming took 3 bases from V and 7 from J, leaving 15 bases between them. CDR3 nucleotides: TGTGCCAGCAGTGATAACTTCGGGTTGGGTGGCTACACCTTC. Protein sequence: CASSDNFGLGGYTF.

Details on this clonotype: An end of the junction does not agree with germline; a read error may underlie this. This sequence joins TRBV20-1 and TRBJ2-6; D is perhaps TRBD1 or TRBD2 (5 bases each). Per the germline V gene, CDR1 is DFQATT and CDR2 is SNEGSKA (reference sequence). The CDR3 runs 18 residues. The CDR3 region is CSARSFNSHASGANVLTF. Written as DNA, the CDR3 is TGCAGTGCTAGGAGCTTCAACAGCCACGCTTCCGGGGCCAACGTCCTGACTTTT.

V is TRBV4-2 and J is TRBJ2-3; 10 nucleotides align to TRBD2. The CDR3 loop spans 16 amino acids. CDR1 and CDR2 (germline): LGHNA, YNFKEQ. The V and J ends lost 5 bases and 1 base, in that order; junction bases with no gene match: 6. The CDR3 coding sequence is TGTGCCAGCAGCAACGAAGCGGGGGGGCGCACAGATACGCAGTATTTT. Encoded protein: CASSNEAGGRTDTQYF.

This clonotype was counted a few times. V gene TRBV29-1 combines with J gene TRBJ2-1; D is possibly TRBD1 (5 bases). CDR1 is SQVTM and CDR2 is ANQGSEA in the germline V gene. Trimming removed 2 bases from V and 9 bases from J, with 11 bases in between. The CDR3 contains 12 residues. The CDR3 loop is CSVEKQEPEQFF. The CDR3 coding sequence is TGCAGCGTTGAAAAACAGGAACCTGAGCAGTTCTTC.

This clonotype was detected a few times. V gene TRBV28 combines with J gene TRBJ1-2; 9 bases are shared with TRBD1. With V trimmed by 2 bases and J by 4 bases, 5 bases remained unmatched. Germline lookup yields CDR1 MDHEN and CDR2 SYDVKM. The CDR3 is 15 amino acids. This CDR3 reads CASSLLQGAGYGYTF. The DNA of the CDR3 is TGTGCCAGCAGTTTACTACAGGGGGCGGGCTATGGCTACACCTTC.

This clonotype was recorded many times. This chain joins TRBV5-1 and TRBJ2-7, with 7 positions matching TRBD1. Trimming removed 0 bases from V and 4 bases from J; junction bases left unmatched: 7. In germline, CDR1 is SGHRS, CDR2 YFSETQ. CDR3 length equals 15 residues. CDR3 sequence: CASSLEGGAGYEQYF. The CDR3 DNA sequence: TGCGCCAGCAGCTTGGAAGGGGGCGCTGGGTACGAGCAGTACTTC.

This clonotype was seen just once. The chain combines TRBV19 with TRBJ2-2; TRBD2 matches 14 bases. Germline assignment: CDR1 LNHDA and CDR2 SQIVND (reference sequence). The CDR3 is 17 residues long. V shed 5 bases, J shed 5 bases, and the junction held 7 bases outside the gene matches. The CDR3 nucleotides are TGTGCCAGTAGTCCGGGACTAGCGGGGGACAGGACCGGGGAGCTGTTTTTT. It translates to CASSPGLAGDRTGELFF.

This clonotype was recorded many times. The J gene is TRBJ2-3, the V gene TRBV7-9; D may be TRBD1 (5 bases). V was clipped by 3 bases and J by 6 bases, with 7 bases between them. CDR1 SEHNR and CDR2 FQNEAQ come from the germline V gene (reference sequence). The CDR3 loop spans 12 amino acids. The CDR3: CASSFAGDTQYF. The CDR3 DNA reads as TGTGCCAGCAGCTTTGCAGGGGATACGCAGTATTTT. Complete variable domain (other parts from reference TRBV7-9 and TRBJ2-3): DTGVSQNPRHKITKRGQNVTFRCDPISEHNRLYWYRQTLGQGPEFLTYFQNEAQLEKSRLLSDRFSAERPKGSFSTLEIQRTEQGDSAMYLCASSFAGDTQYFGPGTRLTVL.

This clonotype was counted only a few times. CDR3 sequence: CAISELAGVHEQYF. Here the CDR3 DNA reads TGTGCCATCAGTGAATTAGCGGGGGTCCACGAGCAGTACTTC. The rearrangement joins TRBV10-3 to TRBJ2-7, with 9 bases that match TRBD2. CDR3 length: 14 amino acids. Germline V gives CDR1 ENHRY, CDR2 SYGVKD. The V gene end was trimmed by 3 bases and the J gene end by 5 bases; junction bases not matched to a gene: 5.

This clonotype was counted a few times. The chain has TRBV24-1 and TRBJ2-1; a weak D match, TRBD2 (5 bases). The CDR3 loop spans 16 amino acids. With 4 bases removed from V and 1 base from J, the gap between germline ends came to 13 bases. The germline gives CDR1 KGHDR, CDR2 SFDVKD. CDR3 loop: CATSDYQAESYNEQFF. For the CDR3, the DNA is TGTGCCACCAGTGACTACCAAGCGGAATCCTACAATGAGCAGTTCTTC.

The genes are TRBV7-8 and TRBJ1-6; a possible D gene is TRBD1 (6 bases). The germline V gene has CDR1 SGHVS and CDR2 FQNEAQ. CDR3 size: 15 residues. Deletions cut 1 base from V and 6 bases from J, with 10 bases between. The CDR3 spells CASSLVGRGNSPLHF. The CDR3 bases are TGTGCCAGCAGCTTAGTCGGCAGGGGTAATTCACCCCTCCACTTT.